The 11 T cell receptor beta chains below were found in one sample sequenced in a study of blood T cells in healthy people across ages. Then a second PCR, running roughly 6 to 11 cycles, was carried out with a sample-barcoded 5' primer and a J-beta primer mix. TCRdb recomputed calls from the 5' RACE reads with MiXCR, one row per CDR3 protein. Among 1,800,000 or so distinct CDR3 sequences listed, more than 35% were seen once. Specimen: blood. The receptors derive from a human donor in good health.

There are a few counts of this clonotype. The chain is built from TRBV5-5 and TRBJ1-5; weak D call: TRBD1 (5 bases). Trimming shortened V by 4 bases and J by 4 bases, and 12 bases separated the two germline ends. Per the germline V gene, CDR1 is SGHKS and CDR2 is YYEKEE (reference sequence). This CDR3 has 14 residues. Written as DNA, the CDR3 is TGTGCCAGCAGCGTGGGGGATTTAAATCAGCCCCAGCATTTT. Translation gives CASSVGDLNQPQHF.

The chain joins TRBV5-1 to TRBJ2-7; a weak D match, TRBD2 (6 bases). The V end lost 4 bases, the J end lost 4 bases, and 15 bases lay between the germline ends. CDR3 length equals 14 residues. In germline, CDR1 is SGHRS, CDR2 YFSETQ. The CDR3 nucleotides are TGCGCCAGCAGCCGGAGGGGCGAGGGATACGAGCAGTACTTC. Its translation is CASSRRGEGYEQYF.

This clonotype was detected only a few times. CDR3 amino acids: CATSNPGMNTEAFF. The CDR3 nucleotides read TGTGCCACCAGCAATCCAGGCATGAACACTGAAGCTTTCTTT. This chain connects TRBV15 to TRBJ1-1, with D unresolved. The CDR3 is made up of 14 amino acids. Germline assignment: CDR1 LNHNV and CDR2 YYDKDF (reference sequence). V shed 4 bases and J shed 0 bases, with 9 bases lying between them.

This clonotype occurred a few times. This chain uses TRBV14 with TRBJ2-1; no reliable D call. Germline V CDR1 and CDR2: SGHDN, FVKESK. This CDR3 is built from 17 residues. Between the trimmed V and J ends, which lost 1 base and 0 bases, there was a span of 13 bases. The CDR3 reads CASSQVFDLSSYNEQFF. For the CDR3, the DNA is TGTGCCAGCAGCCAAGTGTTCGACCTTAGCTCCTACAATGAGCAGTTCTTC.

This chain links TRBV5-6 with TRBJ2-7; D not certain. The germline V and J ends were trimmed by 1 base and 2 bases, with 7 bases remaining between them. Germline V gives CDR1 SGHDT, CDR2 YYEEEE. The CDR3 loop spans 13 amino acids. The CDR3 protein is CASSLPATYEQYF. CDR3 bases: TGTGCCAGCAGCTTGCCAGCAACCTACGAGCAGTACTTC.

Note on this clonotype: Being one base from a much bigger clone, this may be a read error. The chain recombines TRBV6-4 with TRBJ2-2; D tentatively reads TRBD1 or TRBD2 (5 bases each). Germline CDR1 MRHNA, CDR2 SNTAGT. The CDR3 has 14 amino acids. The CDR3 bases are TGTGCCAGCAGTGACTCACAGGACACCGGGGAGCTGCTTTTT. Protein sequence: CASSDSQDTGELLF.

For this clonotype: The junction does not match germline at one end; this may be a read error. The gene calls are TRBV12-3 or TRBV12-4 and TRBJ2-7, with unresolved D. The CDR3 runs 14 residues. The CDR3 loop reads CASGLPGPRYEQYF. CDR3 DNA sequence: TGTGCCAGCGGTTTGCCAGGTCCACGCTACGAGCAGTACTTC.

The genes are TRBV6-2 or TRBV6-3 and TRBJ2-4; D uncertain. CDR3 length: 11 amino acids. The germline V gene has CDR1 MNHEY and CDR2 SVGEGT. Trimming removed 6 bases at V and 13 bases at J, with 13 bases between. The CDR3 here is CASRLGIEQYF. CDR3 DNA: TGTGCCAGCAGACTTGGGATTGAGCAGTACTTC.

This clonotype was counted between two and nine times. This sequence joins TRBV12-3 or TRBV12-4 and TRBJ1-1, with 9 nucleotides matching TRBD1. The CDR3 length is 13 residues. The J segment lost 4 bases and the V segment lost 8 bases, leaving 5 bases of the junction unmatched. CDR3 bases: TGTGCCAGCCGTTACAGGGGGCCCACTGAAGCTTTCTTT. Translating gives CASRYRGPTEAFF.

The V call is TRBV5-1, the J call TRBJ2-3; D is undetermined. This CDR3 region has 15 residues. Trimming pared 2 bases from V and 1 base from J, leaving 11 bases between. Germline assignment: CDR1 SGHRS and CDR2 YFSETQ. The CDR3 sequence: CASSLHPEGTDTQYF. In DNA, the CDR3 is TGCGCCAGCAGCTTACACCCTGAGGGCACAGATACGCAGTATTTT. The entire variable domain, with the rest obtained from reference TRBV5-1 and TRBJ2-3, is as follows: KAGVTQTPRYLIKTRGQQVTLSCSPISGHRSVSWYQQTPGQGLQFLFEYFSETQRNKGNFPGRFSGRQFSNSRSEMNVSTLELGDSALYLCASSLHPEGTDTQYFGPGTRLTVL.

This clonotype has just a few counts. The V gene is TRBV29-1, the J gene TRBJ2-7; D remains ambiguous. This CDR3 has 11 residues. Germline CDR1 SQVTM, CDR2 ANQGSEA. V lost 3 bases and J lost 3, with 6 bases in between. CDR3 sequence reads: CSVDVNYEQYF. The CDR3 region has the DNA TGCAGCGTTGATGTCAACTACGAGCAGTACTTC.